The rows below give T cell receptor beta chains drawn from one sample of a study of shared clonotypes between healthy human individuals. Repertoires were generated with immunoSEQ multiplex PCR, while TCRdb's copy carries only in-frame clones and drops some. The top ten clones hold approximately 0.4% of a sample with over a million clones, just under 99% of them seen once. The sequenced material came from naive CD4+ T cells sorted from blood. The receptors come from a man aged 25-40 years in good health. Each CDR3 is given with its conserved first and last residue. The D gene is left open where the match is weak.

TRBV4-1,TRBD1,TRBJ1-5,CASSQDRGPQPQHF
TRBV14,NA,TRBJ1-3,CASSQDPPGTGNTIYF
TRBV4-3,TRBD2,TRBJ2-1,CASSQPKEGKREPYNEQFF
TRBV11-2,NA,TRBJ2-7,CASSLRGAQVLVYEQYF
TRBV5-5,TRBD1,TRBJ2-2,CASSGGQTIVTGELFF
TRBV28,TRBD1,TRBJ2-1,CASSLKGRGPNEQFF
TRBV19,TRBD1,TRBJ1-2,CASSMGRAGGRGNYGYTF
TRBV28,NA,TRBJ2-3,CASSDPPGDTQYF
TRBV27,TRBD2,TRBJ2-6,CATRKLAGVTSGANVLTF
TRBV4-3,TRBD1,TRBJ2-5,CASSQGQGLGETQYF
TRBV30,NA,TRBJ2-7,CAWTKVGEQYF
TRBV11-3,NA,TRBJ2-1,CASSLDRTGDEQFF
TRBV2,NA,TRBJ2-2,CASSVGYTGELFF
TRBV28,NA,TRBJ2-3,CASSLSGRGTDTQYF
TRBV11-3,NA,TRBJ2-1,CASGRSSSYNEQFF
TRBV10-2,NA,TRBJ1-1,CASSDRLPSGTTEAFF
TRBV7-9,TRBD1,TRBJ2-7,CASSFRDRGIYEQYF
TRBV6-1,TRBD1,TRBJ2-1,CASRQGGYNEQFF
TRBV7-9,NA,TRBJ1-4,CASSLRGEKLFF
TRBV5-1,TRBD2,TRBJ2-1,CASSWGSSGSDEQFF
TRBV7-9,NA,TRBJ1-2,CASSAASGWGYTF
TRBV28,NA,TRBJ2-7,CASSLQVAYEQYF
TRBV5-4,TRBD2,TRBJ2-7,CASSLAEAGGNEQYF
TRBV28,NA,TRBJ2-7,CASSLDYVGEQYF
TRBV13,NA,TRBJ2-3,CASSFRDTQYF
TRBV27,NA,TRBJ2-1,CASSFSGLRGSEQFF
TRBV7-2,NA,TRBJ2-5,CASSFQPGQQETQYF
TRBV7-3,NA,TRBJ1-1,CASSLRMNTEAFF
TRBV9,NA,TRBJ2-1,CASSVGIQGYNEQFF
TRBV28,NA,TRBJ2-7,CASSSGINYEQYF
TRBV19,NA,TRBJ1-5,CASSMGYRSRDQPQHF
TRBV15,NA,TRBJ2-7,CATSRADTNYEQYF
TRBV14,TRBD2,TRBJ2-1,CASSHGLAAYNEQFF
TRBV5-6,NA,TRBJ2-3,CASSLPGRGTQYF
TRBV7-9,TRBD2,TRBJ2-1,CASSLVGGLATSYNEQFF
TRBV6-5,NA,TRBJ2-7,CASSGGGGSIYEQYF
TRBV27,NA,TRBJ2-1,CASRPGHQNPISNEQFF
TRBV6-6,NA,TRBJ1-1,CASSYGTVNTEAFF
TRBV9,TRBD2,TRBJ2-3,CASSPGLAGSTDTQYF
TRBV6-1,NA,TRBJ2-4,CASSEGGLERLAKNIQYF
TRBV5-1,NA,TRBJ2-5,CASSLAGIQETQYF
TRBV4-3,NA,TRBJ2-7,CASSQDPQESSYEQYF
TRBV5-1,TRBD1,TRBJ2-1,CASSLGQGLSYNEQFF
TRBV12-2,NA,TRBJ1-2,CASRLAGQSYGYTF
TRBV5-1,NA,TRBJ1-3,CASSPQQGGNTIYF
TRBV6-1,NA,TRBJ1-5,CASSALTGGDQPQHF
TRBV28,NA,TRBJ2-7,CASSSPIGGWSYEQYF